The T cell receptor (beta chain) described here comes from a study of identical twins. Template switching (which added a universal primer site) was used, and cDNA carried unique molecular identifiers. TCRdb re-called the 5' RACE reads through MiXCR, storing one row per CDR3 protein. The repertoire holds approximately 620,000 distinct CDR3 sequences, with 8.5% to 9.5% as singletons. In its sample, this clonotype was seen a few times. These same records also appear under a second study, on yellow fever vaccine responses in identical twins.

This TCR was recovered from a young woman in good health. Sample: PBMCs.

CDR3 bases: TGTGCCAGCGCGCCTTTATCGGGAGTAGGTGAGCAGTTCTTC. Protein: CASAPLSGVGEQFF. The chain uses TRBV6-2 or TRBV6-3 and TRBJ2-1, with D possibly TRBD2 on 6 matching bases. V was cut by 8 bases and J by 9 bases, with 20 bases left in between. Germline V gives CDR1 MNHEY, CDR2 SVGEGT. This CDR3 is built from 14 residues.